The subject of this entry is one T cell receptor beta chain. The data derive from a study of blood T cell repertoires in COVID-19. Authors' methods: For nucleated cells, counts were estimated from reference gene primer amplification. Profiling relied on immunoSEQ multiplex PCR, and the TCRdb table lists in-frame clones only, not all of them. V and J calls and clone size are as listed in that table; D and trimming were resolved from the DNA. The sample holds around 240,000 clones; approximately 84% are singletons and the top ten take about 3%. CDR1 and CDR2 (germline): SGHKS, YYEKEE (reference sequence). The trim removed 3 bases at V and 9 bases at J, leaving 14 bases unmatched. This CDR3 region has 15 residues.

Input material: peripheral blood. The chain joins TRBV5-5 to TRBJ1-2; the match to TRBD1 covers 7 bases. This sequence was found in a woman aged 25 to 39 who had recovered from COVID-19. CDR3: CASSSHLGQRESYTF. The CDR3 DNA follows: TGTGCCAGCAGCTCACATTTGGGACAGCGGGAGAGCTACACCTTC.